The sequence of this T cell receptor (beta chain) was determined in a study of metastatic and nonmetastatic thyroid tumors. Study context: Malignant and benign thyroid patients had repertoires compared in peripheral blood and tumor or nodule tissue. Study-level findings and limits: It was reported that TCR beta diversity was significantly higher in malignant thyroid tumors than benign nodules, in blood and tumor.

This clone has ten or more counts. Its specificity is not known. This CDR3 contains 12 residues. Trimming took 6 bases from V and 1 from J, leaving 7 bases between them. CDR1 and CDR2 (germline): SNHLY, FYNNEI. No patient received treatment before thyroid surgery. As handled by the study authors: Clinicopathological groups differed in CDR3, with these differences serving to build a distant-metastasis classifier for papillary thyroid cancer. TCRdb re-clonotyped the PCR reads through MiXCR. TCRdb assigned the V and J calls; the authors' analysis was not used. The sample has 32,000 or so clones, around 17% seen once.

The chain uses TRBV2 and TRBJ2-7; possibly TRBD1 for D (5 bases). Sequenced material: blood. This TCR came from a male donor with papillary thyroid cancer or a benign thyroid nodule (not recorded which). Some clones in this sample may be carry-over from other donors' samples. CDR3 region: CASRYRSYEQYF. CDR3 DNA: TGTGCCAGCAGATACAGGTCCTACGAGCAGTACTTC.